The 30 T cell receptor beta chains below all came from one sample that was sequenced in a study of vaccination and CD4 T cells after COVID-19. Sequenced with the Oncomine TCR Beta short-read assay was DNA taken from cultured CD4+ T cells. Each CDR3 protein gets one entry after TCRdb re-called the PCR reads with MiXCR. The table lists around 15,000 distinct CDR3 sequences, 44% of them singletons. The treatment was: roughly nine-day PBMC culture with coronavirus spike peptide pools or control peptides (ViraFEST assay). These receptors have no known antigen. This material consisted of CD4+ T cells from blood, cultured in vitro, taken after SARS-CoV-2 vaccination. The receptors derive from a human donor who had recovered from COVID-19.

V is TRBV4-1 and J is TRBJ1-5, with D maybe TRBD1 (5 bases). V was shortened by 4 bases and J by 4 bases, with 11 bases between the two germline ends. CDR1 is MGHRA, CDR2 YSYEKL, per germline. This CDR3 contains 14 residues. In nucleotides, the CDR3 is TGCGCCAGCAGCCTGGGACGTACGAATCAGCCCCAGCATTTT. This translates into CASSLGRTNQPQHF.

The rearrangement links TRBV5-1 to TRBJ2-1, with D possibly TRBD2 on 5 matching bases. The CDR3 is 15 residues long. Trimming removed 9 bases from V and 9 bases from J, with 25 bases in between. The V gene's germline CDR1 is SGHRS and CDR2 YFSETQ. The CDR3 loop reads CATKGGGLLGTEQFF. CDR3 nucleotides: TGCGCCACCAAGGGCGGTGGACTCCTCGGTACTGAGCAGTTCTTC. Looking up the rest from reference TRBV5-1 and TRBJ2-1 gives the full variable domain: KAGVTQTPRYLIKTRGQQVTLSCSPISGHRSVSWYQQTPGQGLQFLFEYFSETQRNKGNFPGRFSGRQFSNSRSEMNVSTLELGDSALYLCATKGGGLLGTEQFFGPGTRLTVL.

V is TRBV5-4 and J is TRBJ2-7, with D hard to call. This CDR3 spans 15 amino acids. Between the trimmed V and J ends, which lost 2 bases and 0 bases, there was a span of 12 bases. CDR1 SGHNT and CDR2 YYREEE come from the germline V gene (reference sequence). The CDR3 DNA reads TGTGCCAGCAGCTTTCTCTCCAGGAGCTCCTACGAGCAGTACTTC. Its protein is CASSFLSRSSYEQYF.

The V call is TRBV7-8, the J call TRBJ2-3; D is unclear. The V and J ends lost 2 bases and 0 bases respectively, with 6 bases between them. CDR3 size: 14 residues. The germline V gene has CDR1 SGHVS and CDR2 FQNEAQ. As DNA, the CDR3 is TGTGCCAGCAGCTTAAGACCAAGCACAGATACGCAGTATTTT. Amino acid sequence: CASSLRPSTDTQYF.

This clonotype appeared a few times. V gene TRBV6-5 combines with J gene TRBJ2-1, with 10 bases fitting TRBD1. Germline loops: CDR1 MNHEY, CDR2 SVGAGI. This CDR3 comprises 15 residues. V was clipped by 4 bases and J by 12 bases; unmatched bases: 12. CDR3 sequence reads: CASSSDRGHPDGQFF. CDR3 coding DNA: TGTGCCAGCAGTTCCGACAGGGGGCATCCCGATGGGCAGTTCTTC.

This clonotype was picked up a small number of times. The chain is built from TRBV6-1 and TRBJ2-3; 7 bases agree with TRBD2. This CDR3 comprises 16 residues. The germline CDR1 and CDR2 sequences are MNHNS and SASEGT. V dropped 1 base and J dropped 2; count of bases not matched to a gene: 6. The CDR3 nucleotides are TGTGCCAGCAGTGAAGGGGCTAGCGGAATCACAGATACGCAGTATTTT. Translated: CASSEGASGITDTQYF.

This clonotype is judged medium-sized. This sequence joins TRBV7-9 and TRBJ2-3; 7 nucleotides match TRBD2. Germline V gives CDR1 SEHNR, CDR2 FQNEAQ (reference sequence). The V and J ends lost 4 bases and 3 bases, in that order; junction bases with no gene match: 10. The CDR3 covers 16 residues. This CDR3 is CASSSRLAGATDTQYF. The CDR3 DNA sequence: TGTGCCAGCAGCTCACGACTAGCCGGAGCTACAGATACGCAGTATTTT.

CDR3 DNA sequence: TGTGCCAGCAGCCAAGGTCTTGGCGGGAGGGGATCATCCTACAATGAGCAGTTCTTC. Translated, it gives CASSQGLGGRGSSYNEQFF. The chain couples TRBV4-2 to TRBJ2-1; 9 bases are shared with TRBD2. Per the germline V gene, CDR1 is LGHNA and CDR2 is YNFKEQ. V dropped 1 base and J dropped 1; count of bases not matched to a gene: 11. The CDR3 totals 19 residues.

The chain uses TRBV2 and TRBJ1-5, with 8 bases aligning to TRBD1. The length of the CDR3 is 15 residues. Unmatched junction bases numbered 2, after V lost 2 bases and J lost 2 bases. Germline values: CDR1 SNHLY, CDR2 FYNNEI. CDR3 sequence (DNA): TGTGCCAGCAGTGAACAACAGGGGGGCAATCAGCCCCAGCATTTT. Its protein is CASSEQQGGNQPQHF.

The J gene is TRBJ1-2, the V gene TRBV11-2, with D maybe TRBD1 (5 bases). Per germline, CDR1 SGHAT and CDR2 FQNNGV. The CDR3 runs 15 residues. Trimming shortened V by 5 bases and J by 7 bases, and 20 bases separated the two germline ends. This chain's CDR3 is CASSVGTGGLAGYTF. The CDR3, as DNA: TGTGCCAGCAGCGTCGGAACAGGAGGGCTTGCTGGCTACACCTTC.

The chain carries TRBV27 and TRBJ2-4, with D possibly matching TRBD2 (6 bases). The CDR3 sequence is 19 residues long. V shed 6 bases and J shed 1 base, with 25 bases lying between them. Germline V gene lookup returns CDR1 MNHEY and CDR2 SMNVEV (reference sequence). The CDR3 protein is CASSRNPGDGALAKNIQYF. The CDR3 bases are TGTGCCAGCAGCAGGAACCCGGGAGACGGGGCTCTCGCCAAAAACATTCAGTACTTC.

In its sample, this clonotype was seen once. The CDR3 sequence: CASSRPGGSLNTGELFF. As DNA, the CDR3 is TGTGCCAGCAGCCGCCCGGGCGGCAGTCTGAACACCGGGGAGCTGTTTTTT. V usage is TRBV7-9 and J usage is TRBJ2-2; D gene uncertain. V was clipped by 5 bases and J by 1 base, with 17 bases between them. Germline V lookup: CDR1 SEHNR, CDR2 FQNEAQ (reference sequence). The CDR3 totals 17 residues.

This clonotype was observed once. The V gene is TRBV5-1, the J gene TRBJ2-1; D not resolved. The V and J ends lost 2 bases and 6 bases respectively, with 15 bases between them. The CDR3 has 15 amino acids. Per germline, CDR1 SGHRS and CDR2 YFSETQ. The CDR3 bases are TGCGCCAGCAGCTTTATGGTGGGATCGGTCAATGAGCAGTTCTTC. Translation gives CASSFMVGSVNEQFF.

Only a few counts were recorded for this clonotype. The chain combines TRBV15 with TRBJ2-5; 12 bases match TRBD1. V lost 3 bases, J lost 1 base, and 3 bases stayed unmatched. This CDR3 region has 16 residues. CDR1 is LNHNV, CDR2 YYDKDF, per germline (reference sequence). CDR3 in DNA: TGTGCCACCAGCAGGGGGACAGGGGGCTTCCAAGAGACCCAGTACTTC. Amino acids: CATSRGTGGFQETQYF.

The rearrangement joins TRBV19 to TRBJ1-1; D is ambiguous. Germline loops: CDR1 LNHDA, CDR2 SQIVND (reference sequence). This CDR3 comprises 13 residues. V was trimmed by 5 bases and J by 1 base, leaving 8 bases between them. This CDR3 reads CASSASGNTEAFF. For the CDR3, the DNA is TGTGCCAGTAGTGCGTCAGGGAACACTGAAGCTTTCTTT.

This chain joins TRBV28 and TRBJ2-3; a possible D gene is TRBD1 (6 bases). CDR1 and CDR2 from the germline V gene are MDHEN and SYDVKM. The V end lost 3 bases, the J end lost 4 bases, and 8 bases lay between the germline ends. The CDR3 runs 13 residues. The CDR3 sequence is CASSLQGPDTQYF. CDR3 bases: TGTGCCAGCAGTTTGCAGGGGCCAGATACGCAGTATTTT.

The chain has TRBV20-1 and TRBJ2-3; D might be TRBD2 (7 bases). Germline-derived CDR1 and CDR2 are DFQATT and SNEGSKA (reference sequence). CDR3 length: 15 residues. Deletions cut 3 bases from V and 6 bases from J, with 19 bases between. DNA of the CDR3: TGCAGTGCTAGTTACGCCCGGGGGGCAGGGGATACGCAGTATTTT. It translates to CSASYARGAGDTQYF.

This clonotype has just a few counts. J is TRBJ2-2 and V is TRBV6-1; 7 bases agree with TRBD2. The CDR3 is 12 amino acids. From germline, CDR1 is MNHNS and CDR2 SASEGT. With V trimmed by 6 bases and J by 8 bases, 3 bases remained unmatched. In DNA form, the CDR3 reads TGTGCCAGCAGATGGGGGGGAGGGGAGCTGTTTTTT. Its protein is CASRWGGGELFF.

The chain is built from TRBV20-1 and TRBJ2-7; TRBD1 agrees at 7 bases. The V and J ends lost 2 bases and 6 bases, in that order; junction bases with no gene match: 4. Germline V lookup: CDR1 DFQATT, CDR2 SNEGSKA (reference sequence). The CDR3 runs to 12 residues. The CDR3 sequence: CSARRGLREQYF. The CDR3 DNA reads as TGCAGTGCTAGAAGGGGGCTACGCGAGCAGTACTTC.

This clonotype was counted a few times. The chain uses TRBV6-1 and TRBJ2-3; TRBD2 agrees at 8 bases. V shed 6 bases, J shed 0 bases, and the junction held 8 bases outside the gene matches. The germline CDR1 and CDR2 sequences are MNHNS and SASEGT. There are 16 residues in the CDR3. In nucleotides, the CDR3 is TGTGCCAGCAGCTTACGGCCTAGCGGGAGCACAGATACGCAGTATTTT. Its translation is CASSLRPSGSTDTQYF.

The genes are TRBV7-9 and TRBJ1-1, with D tentatively TRBD1 (6 bases). Trimming took off 7 bases at V and 4 bases at J, with 13 bases between the two ends. The germline CDR1 and CDR2 sequences are SEHNR and FQNEAQ (reference sequence). The CDR3 consists of 13 residues. CDR3 nucleotide sequence: TGTGCCAGCATGGCCCGGGGGGCCACTGAAGCTTTCTTT. Amino acid sequence: CASMARGATEAFF.

This clonotype was observed a few times. This sequence joins TRBV20-1 and TRBJ2-5, with a tentative D call TRBD2 (6 bases). This CDR3 is built from 13 residues. Between the trimmed V and J ends, which lost 6 bases and 1 base, there was a span of 12 bases. Germline V gives CDR1 DFQATT, CDR2 SNEGSKA (reference sequence). For the CDR3, the DNA is TGCAGTGCCCGGACCGGGGGCCAAGAGACCCAGTACTTC. Translation gives CSARTGGQETQYF.

This clonotype has a handful of counts. This chain joins TRBV6-1 and TRBJ2-4; TRBD1 matches at 9 bases. V trimming: 2 bases; J trimming: 8 bases; junction bases outside the gene matches: 10. The germline CDR1 and CDR2 sequences are MNHNS and SASEGT. The CDR3 sequence is 16 residues long. CDR3 in DNA: TGTGCCAGCAGTGAAAAGTTTGGGACAGGGTCTGACATTCAGTACTTC. Protein sequence: CASSEKFGTGSDIQYF.

This clonotype is classed as medium-sized. This rearrangement joins TRBV6-1 to TRBJ1-4, with TRBD1 matching 7 bases. Trimming took 5 bases from V and 0 from J; bases not matched to a gene: 3. CDR1 is MNHNS, CDR2 SASEGT, per germline. There are 15 residues in the CDR3. The CDR3 DNA reads as TGTGCCAGCAGTCCCGGACAGGCAACTAATGAAAAACTGTTTTTT. Translating it yields CASSPGQATNEKLFF.

This clonotype was observed a single time. The chain combines TRBV28 with TRBJ1-1; 9 nucleotides line up with TRBD1. The CDR3 has 12 amino acids. The germline CDR1 and CDR2 sequences are MDHEN and SYDVKM. V was pared by 6 bases and J by 10 bases, with 6 bases of the junction left unmatched. CDR3 loop: CASRGQGLAAFF. The CDR3 nucleotides are TGTGCCAGCAGGGGACAGGGCTTGGCAGCTTTCTTT. Full variable domain (remainder filled in from reference TRBV28 and TRBJ1-1): DVKVTQSSRYLVKRTGEKVFLECVQDMDHENMFWYRQDPGLGLRLIYFSYDVKMKEKGDIPEGYSVSREKKERFSLILESASTNQTSMYLCASRGQGLAAFFGQGTRLTVV.

This clonotype is a singleton in its sample. The chain is built from TRBV6-5 and TRBJ2-3, with D hard to call. Germline CDR1 reads MNHEY; CDR2 reads SVGAGI. Trimming shortened V by 0 bases and J by 3 bases, and 13 bases separated the two germline ends. The CDR3 totals 16 residues. The CDR3 DNA reads as TGTGCCAGCAGTTACTCGGTATCACAGAATACAGATACGCAGTATTTT. Its translation: CASSYSVSQNTDTQYF.

Note on this clonotype: Being one base from a much bigger clone, this may be a read error. The chain has TRBV2 and TRBJ2-7, with D perhaps matching TRBD2 (5 bases). Germline V CDR1 and CDR2: SNHLY, FYNNEI. The V and J ends lost 6 bases and 3 bases respectively, with 9 bases between them. The CDR3 extends over 12 amino acids. The CDR3 DNA sequence: TGTGCCAGCAGAAAACTAGTCTACGAGCAGTACTTC. Translation gives CASRKLVYEQYF.

This clonotype turned up a few times. The J gene is TRBJ2-3, the V gene TRBV24-1; perhaps TRBD1 as D (5 bases). CDR1 KGHDR and CDR2 SFDVKD come from the germline V gene. The CDR3 length is 14 residues. Trimming cost V 3 bases and J 2 bases, with 8 bases left between them. The CDR3 spells CATSDPGITDTQYF. The CDR3 DNA sequence: TGTGCCACCAGTGATCCAGGGATCACAGATACGCAGTATTTT.

The gene calls are TRBV7-9 and TRBJ1-1; tentatively, D is TRBD1 (6 bases). V lost 1 base and J lost 8, with 14 bases in between. CDR3 size: 14 residues. Germline V gene lookup returns CDR1 SEHNR and CDR2 FQNEAQ (reference sequence). The CDR3 nucleotides are TGTGCCAGCAGCTTAGAGGCAGGGGCCGAAGAAGCTTTCTTT. Its translation is CASSLEAGAEEAFF.

This clonotype was seen a few times. V and J are TRBV20-1 and TRBJ2-7, with TRBD2 matching 10 bases. Losses at the gene ends were 1 base for V and 5 bases for J; bases not matched to a gene: 20. There are 19 residues in the CDR3. Germline CDR1 reads DFQATT; CDR2 reads SNEGSKA (reference sequence). The CDR3 coding sequence is TGCAGTGCTAGAGGAGTGCTAGGGCAGAGAAGCGGGAGGGCCAACGAGCAGTACTTC. This encodes CSARGVLGQRSGRANEQYF.